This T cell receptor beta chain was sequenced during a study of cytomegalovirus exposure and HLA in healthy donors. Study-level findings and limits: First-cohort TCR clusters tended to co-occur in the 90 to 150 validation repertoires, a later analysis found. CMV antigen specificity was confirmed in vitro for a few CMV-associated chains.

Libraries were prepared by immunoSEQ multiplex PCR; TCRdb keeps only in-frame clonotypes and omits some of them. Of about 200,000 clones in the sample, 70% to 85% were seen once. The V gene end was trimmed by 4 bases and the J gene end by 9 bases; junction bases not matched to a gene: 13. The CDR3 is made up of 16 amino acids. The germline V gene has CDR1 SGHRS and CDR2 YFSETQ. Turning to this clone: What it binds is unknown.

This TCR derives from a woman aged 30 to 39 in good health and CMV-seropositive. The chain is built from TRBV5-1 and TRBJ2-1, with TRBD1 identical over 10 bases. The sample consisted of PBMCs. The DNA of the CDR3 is TGCGCCAGCAGCCAAGAGTGGGACAGGGGAGGTGGTGAGCAGTTCTTC. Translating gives CASSQEWDRGGGEQFF. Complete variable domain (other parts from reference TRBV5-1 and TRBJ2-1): KAGVTQTPRYLIKTRGQQVTLSCSPISGHRSVSWYQQTPGQGLQFLFEYFSETQRNKGNFPGRFSGRQFSNSRSEMNVSTLELGDSALYLCASSQEWDRGGGEQFFGPGTRLTVL.